These 9 T cell receptor beta chains share one sample of origin, sequenced in a study of shared clonotypes between healthy human individuals. Sequenced by immunoSEQ multiplex PCR; TCRdb stores in-frame clones only, minus some. In the table there are 400,000 to 500,000 clones, roughly 78% of which are singletons. Sequencing was performed on PBMCs. The receptors were sampled from a woman aged 40 to 55 in good health. Some clones in this sample may be carry-over from other donors' samples.

The chain combines TRBV2 with TRBJ2-7; D perhaps matches TRBD1 (5 bases). The V gene lost 3 bases and the J gene lost 4 bases, with 13 bases spanning the gap. The CDR3 has 14 amino acids. CDR1 is SNHLY, CDR2 FYNNEI, per germline. The CDR3 region has the DNA TGTGCCAGCAGTGACAGGGTAGGCGGTTACGAGCAGTACTTC. Residues: CASSDRVGGYEQYF.

The chain joins TRBV7-9 to TRBJ1-3, with 7 bases aligning to TRBD1. After removal of 7 bases from V and 6 bases from J, the junction contained 12 bases not matched to a gene. The CDR3 is made up of 15 amino acids. Germline V gene data show CDR1 as SEHNR and CDR2 as FQNEAQ (reference sequence). CDR3 nucleotides: TGTGCCAGCACCGAGCGGGAGGGGGCGGAAAACACCATATATTTT. As protein: CASTEREGAENTIYF.

The gene calls are TRBV7-9 and TRBJ2-1, with 10 bases fitting TRBD2. The J segment lost 2 bases and the V segment lost 6 bases, leaving 4 bases of the junction unmatched. Looked up from germline, CDR1 is SEHNR and CDR2 is FQNEAQ (reference sequence). The CDR3 runs to 15 residues. The CDR3 bases are TGTGCCAGCAGTACCCTAGCGGGAGCCTACAATGAGCAGTTCTTC. This sequence encodes CASSTLAGAYNEQFF.

The chain has TRBV2 and TRBJ2-7; 14 bases match TRBD2. CDR3 length: 14 amino acids. V gave up 4 bases and J gave up 5 bases; unmatched junction bases: 1. Germline CDR1 is SNHLY and CDR2 is FYNNEI. The CDR3 region has the DNA TGTGCCAGCAGTGGGACTAGCGGGAGGAACGAGCAGTACTTC. Translated, it gives CASSGTSGRNEQYF.

The V and J genes are TRBV18 and TRBJ2-5, with D perhaps matching TRBD1 (6 bases). The CDR3 has 16 residues. Germline CDR1 is KGHSH and CDR2 is LQKENI. Trimming took 1 base from V and 4 from J, leaving 16 bases between them. CDR3 amino acids: CASSPRTTGNSETQYF. The CDR3 DNA sequence: TGTGCCAGCTCACCACGTACTACAGGGAACTCAGAGACCCAGTACTTC. Full variable domain (rest looked up from reference TRBV18 and TRBJ2-5): NAGVMQNPRHLVRRRGQEARLRCSPMKGHSHVYWYRQLPEEGLKFMVYLQKENIIDESGMPKERFSAEFPKEGPSILRIQQVVRGDSAAYFCASSPRTTGNSETQYFGPGTRLLVL.

V usage is TRBV7-9 and J usage is TRBJ2-7; D is uncertain. Germline-derived CDR1 and CDR2 are SEHNR and FQNEAQ (reference sequence). CDR3 size: 13 residues. The ends were cut back, 0 bases at V and 7 bases at J, with 10 bases in the middle. This CDR3 is CASSLAAGWEQYF. The DNA for the CDR3 is TGTGCCAGCAGCTTAGCTGCAGGTTGGGAGCAGTACTTC.

As concerns this clone: The identical CDR3 is also encoded by other nucleotide sequences in the sample. This chain uses TRBV30 with TRBJ1-5, with D uncertain. Looked up from germline, CDR1 is GTSNPN and CDR2 is SVGIG (reference sequence). This CDR3 region has 13 residues. Trimming shortened V by 0 bases and J by 4 bases, and 7 bases separated the two germline ends. The CDR3 coding sequence is TGTGCCTGGAGTGTCGGCCAGAATCAGCCCCAGCATTTT. Translation gives CAWSVGQNQPQHF.

This rearrangement joins TRBV5-1 to TRBJ1-2; no firm D call. V was clipped by 2 bases and J by 8 bases, with 25 bases between them. This CDR3 is 17 amino acids long. The V gene's germline CDR1 is SGHRS and CDR2 YFSETQ. The CDR3 DNA sequence: TGCGCCAGCAGCTTCACCTGGGAGCAAGCGCGGTGGTACGGCTACACCTTC. It codes for CASSFTWEQARWYGYTF. The full variable domain, with the rest looked up from reference TRBV5-1 and TRBJ1-2, is KAGVTQTPRYLIKTRGQQVTLSCSPISGHRSVSWYQQTPGQGLQFLFEYFSETQRNKGNFPGRFSGRQFSNSRSEMNVSTLELGDSALYLCASSFTWEQARWYGYTFGSGTRLTVV.

This chain links TRBV18 with TRBJ1-4; 8 positions agree with TRBD1. CDR1 KGHSH and CDR2 LQKENI come from the germline V gene. With 3 bases clipped from V and 6 bases from J, the junction kept 6 bases outside the gene matches. The CDR3 runs 15 residues. The CDR3 coding sequence is TGTGCCAGCTCACCGGCGACAGGGGAGGATGAAAAACTGTTTTTT. Its translation: CASSPATGEDEKLFF.